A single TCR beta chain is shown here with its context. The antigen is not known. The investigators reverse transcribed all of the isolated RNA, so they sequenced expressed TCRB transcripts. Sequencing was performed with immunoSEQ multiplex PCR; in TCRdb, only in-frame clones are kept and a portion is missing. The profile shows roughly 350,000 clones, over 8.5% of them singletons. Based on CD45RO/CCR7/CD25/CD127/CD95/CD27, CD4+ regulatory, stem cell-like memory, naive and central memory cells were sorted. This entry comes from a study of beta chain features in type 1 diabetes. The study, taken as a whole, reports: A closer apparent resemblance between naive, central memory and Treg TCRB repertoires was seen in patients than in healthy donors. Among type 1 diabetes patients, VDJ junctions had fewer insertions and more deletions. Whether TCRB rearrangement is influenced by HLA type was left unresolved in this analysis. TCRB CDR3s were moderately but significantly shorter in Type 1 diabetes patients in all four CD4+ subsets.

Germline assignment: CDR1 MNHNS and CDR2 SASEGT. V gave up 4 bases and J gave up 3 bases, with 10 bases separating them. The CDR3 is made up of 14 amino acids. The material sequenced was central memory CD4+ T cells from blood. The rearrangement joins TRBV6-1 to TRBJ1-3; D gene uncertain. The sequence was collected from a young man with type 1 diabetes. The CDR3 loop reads CASSVGERGNTIYF. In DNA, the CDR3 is TGTGCCAGCAGTGTGGGCGAACGTGGAAACACCATATATTTT.